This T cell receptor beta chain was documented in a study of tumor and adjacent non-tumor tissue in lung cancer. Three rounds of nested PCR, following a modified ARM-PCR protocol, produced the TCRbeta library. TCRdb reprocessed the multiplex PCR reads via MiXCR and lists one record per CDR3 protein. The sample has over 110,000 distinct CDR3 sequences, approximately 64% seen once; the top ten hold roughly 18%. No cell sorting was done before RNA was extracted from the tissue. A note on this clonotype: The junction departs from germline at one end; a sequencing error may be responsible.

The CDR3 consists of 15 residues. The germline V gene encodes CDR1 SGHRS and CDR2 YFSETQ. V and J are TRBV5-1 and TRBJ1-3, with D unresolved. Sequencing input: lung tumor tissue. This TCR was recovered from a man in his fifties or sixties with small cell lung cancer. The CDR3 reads CASRSLGEPGKTIYF. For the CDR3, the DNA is TGCGCCAGCAGATCGCTTGGAGAACCTGGAAAGACCATATATTTT.